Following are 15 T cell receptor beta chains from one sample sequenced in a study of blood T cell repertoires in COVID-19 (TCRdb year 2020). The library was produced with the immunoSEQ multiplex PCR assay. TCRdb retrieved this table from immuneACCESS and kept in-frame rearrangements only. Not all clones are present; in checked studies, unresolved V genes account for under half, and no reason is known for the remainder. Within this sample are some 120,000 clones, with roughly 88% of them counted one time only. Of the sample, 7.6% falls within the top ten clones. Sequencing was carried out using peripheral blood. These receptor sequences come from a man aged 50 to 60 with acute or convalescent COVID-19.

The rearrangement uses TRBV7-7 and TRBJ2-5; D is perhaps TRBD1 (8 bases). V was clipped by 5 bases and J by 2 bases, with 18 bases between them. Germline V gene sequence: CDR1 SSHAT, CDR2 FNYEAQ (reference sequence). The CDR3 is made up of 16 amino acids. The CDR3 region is CASSQGGQGGQETQYF. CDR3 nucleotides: TGTGCCAGCAGCCAAGGCGGACAGGGAGGGCAAGAGACCCAGTACTTC.

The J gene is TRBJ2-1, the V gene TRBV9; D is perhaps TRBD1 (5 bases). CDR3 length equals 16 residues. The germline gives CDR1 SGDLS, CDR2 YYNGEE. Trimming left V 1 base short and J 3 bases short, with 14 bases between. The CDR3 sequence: CASSVSQGRFYNEQFF. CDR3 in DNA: TGTGCCAGCAGCGTATCGCAGGGTCGTTTCTACAATGAGCAGTTCTTC.

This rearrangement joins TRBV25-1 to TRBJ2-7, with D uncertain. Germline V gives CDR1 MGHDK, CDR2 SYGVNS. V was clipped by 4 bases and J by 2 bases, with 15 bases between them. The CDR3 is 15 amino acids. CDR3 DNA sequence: TGTGCCAGCAGTGCGGGTGGCCAAGCCCCCTACGAGCAGTACTTC. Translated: CASSAGGQAPYEQYF.

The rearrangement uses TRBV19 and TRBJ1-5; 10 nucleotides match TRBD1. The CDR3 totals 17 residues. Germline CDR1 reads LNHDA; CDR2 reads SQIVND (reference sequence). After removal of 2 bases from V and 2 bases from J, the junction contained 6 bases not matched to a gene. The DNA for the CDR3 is TGTGCCAGTAGTATACCGGGACAGGGGATCGGCAATCAGCCCCAGCATTTT. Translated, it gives CASSIPGQGIGNQPQHF.

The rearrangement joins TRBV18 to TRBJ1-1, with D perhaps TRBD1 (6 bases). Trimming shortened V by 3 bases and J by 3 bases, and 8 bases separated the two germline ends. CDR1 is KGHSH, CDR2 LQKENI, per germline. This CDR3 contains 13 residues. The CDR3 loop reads CASSPSGDTEAFF. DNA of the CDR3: TGTGCCAGCTCACCTTCAGGGGACACTGAAGCTTTCTTT. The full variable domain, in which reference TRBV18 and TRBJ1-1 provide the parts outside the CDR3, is NAGVMQNPRHLVRRRGQEARLRCSPMKGHSHVYWYRQLPEEGLKFMVYLQKENIIDESGMPKERFSAEFPKEGPSILRIQQVVRGDSAAYFCASSPSGDTEAFFGQGTRLTVV.

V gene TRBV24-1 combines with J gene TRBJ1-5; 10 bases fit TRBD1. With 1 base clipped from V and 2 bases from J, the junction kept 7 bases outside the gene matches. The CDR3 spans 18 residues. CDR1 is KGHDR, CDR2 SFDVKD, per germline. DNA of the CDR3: TGTGCCACCAGTGATTTCACCTCGGACAGGGGGGGCAATCAGCCCCAGCATTTT. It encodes CATSDFTSDRGGNQPQHF.

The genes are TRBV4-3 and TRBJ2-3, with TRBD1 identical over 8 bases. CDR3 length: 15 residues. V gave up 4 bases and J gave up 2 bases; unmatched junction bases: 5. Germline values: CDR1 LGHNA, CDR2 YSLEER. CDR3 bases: TGCGCCAGCAGCCGGGGGACAGGTGACACAGATACGCAGTATTTT. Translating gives CASSRGTGDTDTQYF.

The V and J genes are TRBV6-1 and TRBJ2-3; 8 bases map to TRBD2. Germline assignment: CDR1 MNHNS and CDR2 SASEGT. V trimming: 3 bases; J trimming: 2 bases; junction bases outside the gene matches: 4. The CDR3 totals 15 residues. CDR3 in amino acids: CASSETSDPTDTQYF. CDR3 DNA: TGTGCCAGCAGTGAGACTAGCGACCCCACAGATACGCAGTATTTT.

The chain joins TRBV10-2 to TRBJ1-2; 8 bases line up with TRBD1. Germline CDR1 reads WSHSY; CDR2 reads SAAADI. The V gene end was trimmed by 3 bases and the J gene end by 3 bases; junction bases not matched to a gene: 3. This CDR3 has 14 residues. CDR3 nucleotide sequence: TGCGCCAGCAGTGACGGACAGGGCTACTATGGCTACACCTTC. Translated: CASSDGQGYYGYTF.

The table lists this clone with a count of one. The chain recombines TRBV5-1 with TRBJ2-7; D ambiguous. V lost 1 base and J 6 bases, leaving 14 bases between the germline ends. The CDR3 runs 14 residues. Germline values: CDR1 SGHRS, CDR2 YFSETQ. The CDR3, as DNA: TGCGCCAGCAGCTTGTTGGTCCTAGGAAGCGAGCAGTACTTC. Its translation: CASSLLVLGSEQYF.

In DNA, the CDR3 is TGTGCCAGCTCACCAAGACAGGGGGCCGATGGCTACACCTTC. This translates into CASSPRQGADGYTF. V and J are TRBV18 and TRBJ1-2; TRBD1 agrees at 10 bases. The germline V gene has CDR1 KGHSH and CDR2 LQKENI. Trimming removed 2 bases from V and 6 bases from J; junction bases left unmatched: 3. CDR3 size: 14 residues.

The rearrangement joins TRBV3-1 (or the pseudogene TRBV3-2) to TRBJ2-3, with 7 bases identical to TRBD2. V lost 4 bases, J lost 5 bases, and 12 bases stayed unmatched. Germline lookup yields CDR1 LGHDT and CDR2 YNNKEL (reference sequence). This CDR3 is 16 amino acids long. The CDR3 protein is CASSPQFGLVGDTQYF. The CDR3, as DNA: TGTGCCAGCAGCCCCCAGTTCGGACTAGTCGGAGATACGCAGTATTTT.

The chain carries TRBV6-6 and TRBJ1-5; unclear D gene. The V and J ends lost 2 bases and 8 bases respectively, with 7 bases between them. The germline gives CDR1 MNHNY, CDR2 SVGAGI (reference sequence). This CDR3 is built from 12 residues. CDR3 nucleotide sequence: TGTGCCAGCAGTTACCCCCAGGAGCCCCAGCATTTT. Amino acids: CASSYPQEPQHF.

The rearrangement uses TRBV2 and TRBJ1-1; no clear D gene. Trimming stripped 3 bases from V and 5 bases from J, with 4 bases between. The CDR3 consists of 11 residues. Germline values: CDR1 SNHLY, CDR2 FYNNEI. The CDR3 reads CASSERTEAFF. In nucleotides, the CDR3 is TGTGCCAGCAGTGAGCGGACTGAAGCTTTCTTT.

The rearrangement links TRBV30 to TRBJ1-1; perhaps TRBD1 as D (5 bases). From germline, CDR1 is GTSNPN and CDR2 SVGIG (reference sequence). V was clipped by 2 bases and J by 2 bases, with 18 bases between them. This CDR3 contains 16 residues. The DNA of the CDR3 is TGTGCCTGGAGTCAATGGGTACCAGGGATTAACACTGAAGCTTTCTTT. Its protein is CAWSQWVPGINTEAFF.